This TCR beta chain was found in a study of blood T cells in healthy people across ages. This clonotype was seen ten or more times. Donors were systemically healthy Caucasian individuals from Russia aged about 6 to 95 years. Trimming stripped 0 bases from V and 0 bases from J, with 10 bases between. The germline CDR1 and CDR2 sequences are SGHRS and YFSETQ. This CDR3 has 15 amino acids. Through a sample-barcoded 5' primer and a J-beta primer mix, a second PCR was run for roughly 6 to 12 cycles. TCRdb recomputed calls from the 5' RACE reads with MiXCR, one row per CDR3 protein. This table has 790,000 or so distinct CDR3 sequences, 35% to 50% appearing once.

This chain joins TRBV5-1 and TRBJ2-7, with D tentatively TRBD1 (7 bases). This TCR came from a man older than 75 in good health. Sequences were obtained from blood. The CDR3 region is CASSLGQGLSYEQYF. The DNA of the CDR3 is TGCGCCAGCAGCTTGGGACAGGGACTCTCCTACGAGCAGTACTTC.